Below are 3 T cell receptor beta chains sequenced from a single sample in a study of T cell changes during pregnancy in multiple sclerosis. Using immunoSEQ multiplex PCR, the repertoire was profiled, and TCRdb retains in-frame clones only, with some absent. The sample comprises around 33,000 clones, 70% to 90% of which are singletons, and around 3.3% rests with the top ten. The sequenced sample was CD8+ T cells from peripheral blood mononuclear cells, obtained in the third trimester of pregnancy. Receptors were obtained from a female donor with multiple sclerosis, enrolled in a pregnancy study.

The chain is built from TRBV7-9 and TRBJ1-1; the D gene is possibly TRBD1 (5 bases). CDR1 is SEHNR and CDR2 is FQNEAQ in the germline V gene (reference sequence). Trimming took 2 bases from V and 6 from J, leaving 13 bases between them. The CDR3 is 14 amino acids. The CDR3 nucleotides read TGTGCCAGCAGCTTATTGACGGGGGGGGCTGAAGCTTTCTTT. It translates to CASSLLTGGAEAFF.

V usage is TRBV6-1 and J usage is TRBJ2-1; 15 nucleotides match TRBD2. Trimming cost V 1 base and J 2 bases; bases outside gene matches: 6. Germline lookup yields CDR1 MNHNS and CDR2 SASEGT. The CDR3 spans 19 residues. CDR3: CASSEDAGLAGGAYNEQFF. CDR3 coding DNA: TGTGCCAGCAGTGAAGACGCGGGACTAGCGGGGGGAGCCTACAATGAGCAGTTCTTC.

The genes are TRBV7-9 and TRBJ2-7; D not resolved. Germline-derived CDR1 and CDR2 are SEHNR and FQNEAQ (reference sequence). V gave up 2 bases and J gave up 2 bases, with 10 bases separating them. The CDR3 is made up of 14 amino acids. CDR3 sequence reads: CASSLPGPAYEQYF. The DNA of the CDR3 is TGTGCCAGCAGCTTACCAGGCCCCGCCTACGAGCAGTACTTC.